These 8 T cell receptor beta chains came from one sample sequenced in a study of cytomegalovirus exposure and HLA in healthy donors. Primers included in the PCR were 60 Vbeta and 13 Jbeta primers. Here immunoSEQ multiplex PCR was the method, and the copy in TCRdb shows in-frame clones only, minus some. The sample yields fewer than 250,000 clones, less than 85% seen once. Sequenced sample: PBMCs. Receptors were obtained from a man in his thirties or forties in good health and CMV-seropositive.

The chain couples TRBV4-3 to TRBJ1-5, with D possibly TRBD1 on 5 matching bases. There are 17 residues in the CDR3. CDR1 is LGHNA, CDR2 YSLEER, per germline. V gave up 2 bases and J gave up 7 bases, with 21 bases separating them. The CDR3 sequence is CASSQHPSGGSDQPQHF. CDR3 DNA sequence: TGCGCCAGCAGCCAACACCCATCGGGGGGTTCTGACCAGCCCCAGCATTTT.

The J gene is TRBJ2-2, the V gene TRBV6-5, with D uncertain. CDR1 MNHEY and CDR2 SVGAGI come from the germline V gene. The CDR3 is 14 amino acids. Trimming cost V 6 bases and J 0 bases, with 8 bases left between them. The CDR3 nucleotides read TGTGCCAGCAGGGGCAGTGCGAACACCGGGGAGCTGTTTTTT. This translates into CASRGSANTGELFF.

This clone has just a few counts. The chain uses TRBV19 and TRBJ2-2; D might be TRBD1 (6 bases). With 6 bases removed from V and 8 bases from J, the gap between germline ends came to 10 bases. Germline V CDR1 and CDR2: LNHDA, SQIVND (reference sequence). The CDR3 spans 12 residues. The CDR3: CASSLGTGELFF. CDR3 nucleotides: TGTGCCAGTAGCCTCGGGACAGGGGAGCTGTTTTTT.

The rearrangement joins TRBV6-5 to TRBJ2-5; 7 bases fit TRBD1. Germline CDR1 reads MNHEY; CDR2 reads SVGAGI. V shed 2 bases and J 5 bases; nucleotides not matched to a gene: 8. The CDR3 loop spans 15 amino acids. In DNA, the CDR3 is TGTGCCAGCAGTTACGAGGGGGCCTCCGGGGAGACCCAGTACTTC. Protein product: CASSYEGASGETQYF.

The chain employs TRBV5-6 and TRBJ1-4; the D gene is possibly TRBD1 (5 bases). Germline loops: CDR1 SGHDT, CDR2 YYEEEE. V lost 4 bases and J 6 bases, leaving 16 bases between the germline ends. The CDR3 is made up of 15 amino acids. CDR3 DNA: TGTGCCAGCAGCCCCGGCCCGGGGGAAGATGAAAAACTGTTTTTT. It translates to CASSPGPGEDEKLFF.

J is TRBJ2-1 and V is TRBV2; TRBD2 aligns across 8 bases. The ends lost 5 bases at V and 6 bases at J; junction bases unmatched: 6. CDR3 length equals 14 residues. Per germline, CDR1 SNHLY and CDR2 FYNNEI. Here the CDR3 DNA reads TGTGCCAGCAGTTTAGGACTAGCAGTCAATGAGCAGTTCTTC. It is translated as CASSLGLAVNEQFF.

This clone was seen more than once but under ten times. The CDR3 is CASRGGGLNTGELFF. The CDR3 DNA is TGCGCCAGCAGAGGCGGGGGCTTGAACACCGGGGAGCTGTTTTTT. The chain couples TRBV5-1 to TRBJ2-2; D may be TRBD2 (7 bases). V was clipped by 5 bases and J by 1 base, with 12 bases between them. The CDR3 covers 15 residues. The V gene's germline CDR1 is SGHRS and CDR2 YFSETQ.

The gene calls are TRBV5-6 and TRBJ1-2; TRBD1 matches at 10 bases. CDR3 size: 15 residues. Germline-derived CDR1 and CDR2 are SGHDT and YYEEEE. V lost 4 bases, J lost 2 bases, and 5 bases stayed unmatched. CDR3 residues: CASSGPGQGNYGYTF. The CDR3 DNA reads TGTGCCAGCAGCGGGCCGGGACAGGGGAACTATGGCTACACCTTC.